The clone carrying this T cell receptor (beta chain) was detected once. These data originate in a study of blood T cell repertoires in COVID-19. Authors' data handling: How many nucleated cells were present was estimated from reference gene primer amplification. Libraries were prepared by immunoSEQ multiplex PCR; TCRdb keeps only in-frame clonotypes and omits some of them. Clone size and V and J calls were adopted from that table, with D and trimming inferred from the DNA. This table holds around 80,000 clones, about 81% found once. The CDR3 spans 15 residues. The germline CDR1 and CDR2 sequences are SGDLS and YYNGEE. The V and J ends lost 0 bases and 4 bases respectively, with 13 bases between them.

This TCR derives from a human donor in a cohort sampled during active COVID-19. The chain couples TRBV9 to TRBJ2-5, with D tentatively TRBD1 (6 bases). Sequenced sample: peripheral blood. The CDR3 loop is CASSVGGQRGETQYF. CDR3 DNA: TGTGCCAGCAGCGTAGGGGGGCAGCGCGGAGAGACCCAGTACTTC.